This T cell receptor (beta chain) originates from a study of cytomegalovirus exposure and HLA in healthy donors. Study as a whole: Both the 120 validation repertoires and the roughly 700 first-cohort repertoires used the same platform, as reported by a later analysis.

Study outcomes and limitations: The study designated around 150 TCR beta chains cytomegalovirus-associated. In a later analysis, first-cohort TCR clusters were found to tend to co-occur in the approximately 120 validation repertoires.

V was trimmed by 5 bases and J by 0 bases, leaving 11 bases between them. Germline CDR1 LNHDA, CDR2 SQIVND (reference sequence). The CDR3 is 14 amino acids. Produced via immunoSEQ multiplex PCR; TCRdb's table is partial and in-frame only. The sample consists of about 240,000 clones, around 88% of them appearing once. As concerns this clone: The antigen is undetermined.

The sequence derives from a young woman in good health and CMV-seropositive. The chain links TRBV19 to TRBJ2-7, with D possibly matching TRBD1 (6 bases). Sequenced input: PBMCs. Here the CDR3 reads CASSAGDNSYEQYF. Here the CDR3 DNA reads TGTGCCAGTAGTGCCGGGGACAACTCCTACGAGCAGTACTTC.